Below are 7 T cell receptor beta chains sequenced from a single sample in a study of blood T cell repertoires in COVID-19. Assay used: immunoSEQ multiplex PCR; TCRdb lists only in-frame clones, some missing. Of some 69,000 clones listed, about nine tenths are singletons. Sequenced material: peripheral blood. These receptors came from a man aged 50-60 years with COVID-19, enrolled during active disease.

The V gene is TRBV4-1, the J gene TRBJ2-7; a weak D match, TRBD2 (5 bases). Germline CDR1 and CDR2: MGHRA and YSYEKL. The CDR3 is made up of 16 amino acids. Trimming stripped 3 bases from V and 0 bases from J, with 15 bases between. The CDR3 nucleotides read TGCGCCAGCAGCCAGCGTAGCGAGAGGAGCTCCTACGAGCAGTACTTC. Amino acids: CASSQRSERSSYEQYF.

This clone was counted a single time. The V and J genes are TRBV5-1 and TRBJ2-3; TRBD2 aligns across 15 bases. The CDR3 sequence is 18 residues long. The V gene end was trimmed by 4 bases and the J gene end by 4 bases; junction bases not matched to a gene: 10. Germline CDR1 is SGHRS and CDR2 is YFSETQ. CDR3 amino acids: CASSLGGLAGGLADTQYF. In nucleotides, the CDR3 is TGCGCCAGCAGCCTGGGTGGACTAGCGGGAGGGCTCGCAGATACGCAGTATTTT.

In the case of this clone: At one of its ends the junction is not consistent with the germline gene, which may arise from a read error. The chain uses TRBV24-1 and TRBJ2-7; 7 bases fit TRBD1. Germline assignment: CDR1 KGHDR and CDR2 SFDVKD. CDR3 length: 13 amino acids. The CDR3 loop reads CATSDWGQYGQYF. CDR3 coding DNA: TGTGCCACCAGTGATTGGGGACAGTACGGGCAGTACTTC.

The rearrangement joins TRBV28 to TRBJ2-7; 9 bases are shared with TRBD2. The CDR3 has 14 residues. CDR1 is MDHEN and CDR2 is SYDVKM in the germline V gene. With 7 bases clipped from V and 4 bases from J, the junction kept 8 bases outside the gene matches. In DNA form, the CDR3 reads TGTGCCAGCAACCGACTAGCGGAGCTTTACGAGCAGTACTTC. It translates to CASNRLAELYEQYF. Based on the CDR3 plus reference TRBV28 and TRBJ2-7, the full variable domain is DVKVTQSSRYLVKRTGEKVFLECVQDMDHENMFWYRQDPGLGLRLIYFSYDVKMKEKGDIPEGYSVSREKKERFSLILESASTNQTSMYLCASNRLAELYEQYFGPGTRLTVT.

The chain carries TRBV6-2 or TRBV6-3 and TRBJ2-2, with unresolved D. V lost 4 bases and J lost 2, with 8 bases in between. The CDR3 is 14 residues long. The germline gives CDR1 MNHEY, CDR2 SVGEGT. CDR3 in amino acids: CASSWRHNTGELFF. In DNA, the CDR3 is TGTGCCAGCAGTTGGCGGCATAACACCGGGGAGCTGTTTTTT.

This sequence joins TRBV2 and TRBJ2-7; 8 nucleotides match TRBD1. V dropped 1 base and J dropped 4; count of bases not matched to a gene: 6. From germline, CDR1 is SNHLY and CDR2 FYNNEI. The CDR3 runs to 15 residues. The CDR3 sequence: CASSEEAGGAYEQYF. The CDR3 nucleotides read TGTGCCAGCAGTGAAGAGGCAGGGGGCGCGTACGAGCAGTACTTC.

Only one count was recorded for this clone. The J gene is TRBJ2-6, the V gene TRBV5-6, with 7 bases identical to TRBD1. Trimming at V came to 5 bases and at J to 0 bases, leaving 8 bases not matched to a gene. The CDR3 length is 17 residues. Germline V CDR1 and CDR2: SGHDT, YYEEEE. In nucleotides, the CDR3 is TGTGCCAGCAGTTACTGGACAGGCCTCTCTGGGGCCAACGTCCTGACTTTC. Its protein is CASSYWTGLSGANVLTF.